This T cell receptor beta chain came from a study of OX40 agonist ivuxolimab in advanced cancers. Germline CDR1 and CDR2: SGHTA and FQGNSA. The CDR3 covers 13 residues. Trimming left V 1 base short and J 1 base short, with 4 bases between. Findings of the study overall: Blood T cells, both CD4+ and CD8+, expanded clonally by week 6 at 0.1 to 3.0 mg/kg.

Measured with immunoSEQ multiplex PCR; TCRdb has only the in-frame clones, and not every one. This table has over 75,000 clones, about 89% appearing once. Points on this clone: Its matching antigen is unknown. The same CDR3 is also encoded by other DNA sequences in this sample.

This receptor was identified in an adult with an advanced solid tumor such as melanoma, head and neck, liver or kidney cancer. This rearrangement joins TRBV7-2 to TRBJ1-1; the D is unclear. Specimen: CD4+ or CD8+ T cells sorted from blood, collected in a trial of the OX40 agonist ivuxolimab. CDR3 residues: CASSLGQNTEAFF. In nucleotides, the CDR3 is TGTGCCAGCAGCTTAGGGCAGAACACTGAAGCTTTCTTT.